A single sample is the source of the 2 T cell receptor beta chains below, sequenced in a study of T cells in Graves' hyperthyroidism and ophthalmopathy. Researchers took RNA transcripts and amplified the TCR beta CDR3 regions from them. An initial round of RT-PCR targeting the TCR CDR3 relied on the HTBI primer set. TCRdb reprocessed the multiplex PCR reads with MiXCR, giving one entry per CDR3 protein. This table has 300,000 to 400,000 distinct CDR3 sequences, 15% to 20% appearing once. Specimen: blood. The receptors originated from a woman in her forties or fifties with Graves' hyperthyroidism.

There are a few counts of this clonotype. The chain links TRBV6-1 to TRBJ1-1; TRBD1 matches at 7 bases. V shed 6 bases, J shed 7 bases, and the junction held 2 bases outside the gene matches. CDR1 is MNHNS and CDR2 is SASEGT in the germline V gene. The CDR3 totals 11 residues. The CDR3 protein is CASSWTGEAFF. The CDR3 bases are TGTGCCAGCAGCTGGACAGGTGAAGCTTTCTTT.

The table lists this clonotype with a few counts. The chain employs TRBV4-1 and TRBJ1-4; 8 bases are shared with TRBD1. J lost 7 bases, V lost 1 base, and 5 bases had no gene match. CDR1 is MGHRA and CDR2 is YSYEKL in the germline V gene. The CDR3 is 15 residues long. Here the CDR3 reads CASSQGTGSVEKLFF. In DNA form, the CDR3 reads TGCGCCAGCAGCCAAGGGACAGGGTCCGTTGAAAAACTGTTTTTT.